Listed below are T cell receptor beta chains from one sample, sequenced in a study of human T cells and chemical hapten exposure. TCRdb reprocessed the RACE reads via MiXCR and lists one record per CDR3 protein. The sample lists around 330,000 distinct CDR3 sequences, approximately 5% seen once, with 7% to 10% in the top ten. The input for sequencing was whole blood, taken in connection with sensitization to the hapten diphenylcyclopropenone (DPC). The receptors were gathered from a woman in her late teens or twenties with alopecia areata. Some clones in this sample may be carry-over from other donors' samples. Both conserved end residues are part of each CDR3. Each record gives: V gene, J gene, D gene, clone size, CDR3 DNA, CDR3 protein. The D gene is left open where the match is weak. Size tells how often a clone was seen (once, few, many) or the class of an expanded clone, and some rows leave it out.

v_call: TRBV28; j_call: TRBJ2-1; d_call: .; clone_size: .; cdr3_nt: TGTGCCAGCAGCTCCGCCGGGAGTATACGCAATGAGCAGTTCTTC; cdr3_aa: CASSSAGSIRNEQFF
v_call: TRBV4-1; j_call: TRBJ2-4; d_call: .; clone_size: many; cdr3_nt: TGCGCCAGCAGCCGGGCAGGAGTAAACATTCAGTACTTC; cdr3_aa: CASSRAGVNIQYF
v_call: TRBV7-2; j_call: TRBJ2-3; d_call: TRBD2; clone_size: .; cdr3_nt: TGTGCCAGCAGCACTGGACTAGGGTTTAGCACAGATACGCAGTATTTT; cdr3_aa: CASSTGLGFSTDTQYF
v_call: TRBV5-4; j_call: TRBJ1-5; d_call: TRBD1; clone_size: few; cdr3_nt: TGTGCCAGCAGCACCGGGACAGACAAGGAAGGGTGGGGCAATCAGCCCCAGCATTTT; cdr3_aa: CASSTGTDKEGWGNQPQHF
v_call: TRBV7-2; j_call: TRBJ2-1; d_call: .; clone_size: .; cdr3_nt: TGTGCCAGCAGCTTAGCGCTAAAAGCTGAGCAGTTCTTC; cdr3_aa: CASSLALKAEQFF
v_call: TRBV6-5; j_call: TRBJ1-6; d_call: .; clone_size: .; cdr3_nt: TGTGCCAGCAGTTACGGGGGGGCGGAAAATTCACCCCTCCACTTT; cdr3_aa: CASSYGGAENSPLHF
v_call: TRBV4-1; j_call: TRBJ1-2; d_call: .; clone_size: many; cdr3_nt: TGCGCCAGCAGGCAACGAGGGGAGCTCTATGGCTACACCTTC; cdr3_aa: CASRQRGELYGYTF
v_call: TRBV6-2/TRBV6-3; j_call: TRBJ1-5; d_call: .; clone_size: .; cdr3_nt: TGTGCCAGCGGTCAGTCGGGGAGCAATCAGCCCCAGCATTTT; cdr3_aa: CASGQSGSNQPQHF
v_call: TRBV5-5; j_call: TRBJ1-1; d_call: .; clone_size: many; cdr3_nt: TGTGCCAGCAGCTTGGCGGGTGCAGGGACCACTGAAGCTTTCTTT; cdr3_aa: CASSLAGAGTTEAFF
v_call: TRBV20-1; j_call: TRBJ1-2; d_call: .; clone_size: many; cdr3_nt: TGCAGTGCTAGATCCAACCCAGGAGACTATGGCTACACCTTC; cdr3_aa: CSARSNPGDYGYTF
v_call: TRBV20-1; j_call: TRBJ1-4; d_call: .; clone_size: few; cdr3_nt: TGCAGTGCAGTCGGAGGCGCAACTAATGAAAAACTGTTTTTT; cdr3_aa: CSAVGGATNEKLFF
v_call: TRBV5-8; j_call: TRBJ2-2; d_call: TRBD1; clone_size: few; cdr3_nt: TGTGCCAGCAGCTACGGACAGGGGAGGACCGGGGAGCTGTTTTTT; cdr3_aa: CASSYGQGRTGELFF
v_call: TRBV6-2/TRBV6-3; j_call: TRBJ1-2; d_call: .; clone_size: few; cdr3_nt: TGTGCCAGCAGTTACCACCCGGGCTCTGACTCCTATGGCTACACCTTC; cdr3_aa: CASSYHPGSDSYGYTF
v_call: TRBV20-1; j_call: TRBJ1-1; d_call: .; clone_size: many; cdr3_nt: TGCAGTGTACCCGGGGGCGCTACTGAAGCTTTCTTT; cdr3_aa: CSVPGGATEAFF
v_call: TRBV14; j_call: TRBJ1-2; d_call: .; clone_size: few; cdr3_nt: TGTGCCAGCAGCCAAGGACTGCGCTATGGCTACACCTTC; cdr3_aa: CASSQGLRYGYTF
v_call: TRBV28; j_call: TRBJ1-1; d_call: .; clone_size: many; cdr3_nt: TGTGCCAGCAGTTTCGGGGGGCTTGAAGCTTTCTTT; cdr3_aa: CASSFGGLEAFF
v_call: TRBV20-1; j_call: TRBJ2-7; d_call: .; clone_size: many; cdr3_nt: TGCAGTGCTATGGGGGCAGGGGCAAACGAGCAGTACTTC; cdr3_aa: CSAMGAGANEQYF
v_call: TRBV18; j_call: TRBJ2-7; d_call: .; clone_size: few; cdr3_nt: TGTGCCAGCTCACCACACCCCTACGAGCAGTACTTC; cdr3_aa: CASSPHPYEQYF
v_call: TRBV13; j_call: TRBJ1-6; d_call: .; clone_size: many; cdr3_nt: TGTGCCAGCAGCTTTAGCTCCTATAATTCACCCCTCCACTTT; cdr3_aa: CASSFSSYNSPLHF
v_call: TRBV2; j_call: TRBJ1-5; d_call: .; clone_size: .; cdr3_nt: TGTGCCAGCAGTGAAGTTGGGGGTTTGGGCAATCAGCCCCAGCATTTT; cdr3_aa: CASSEVGGLGNQPQHF
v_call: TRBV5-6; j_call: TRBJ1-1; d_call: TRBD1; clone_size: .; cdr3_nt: TGTGCCAGCAGCTTTGGGACAGGGGTGCGCACAACTGAAGCTTTCTTT; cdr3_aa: CASSFGTGVRTTEAFF
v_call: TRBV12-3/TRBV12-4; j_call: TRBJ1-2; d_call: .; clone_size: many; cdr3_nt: TGTGCCAGCAGCCCAAGGGGGGGCGATGGCTACACCTTC; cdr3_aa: CASSPRGGDGYTF
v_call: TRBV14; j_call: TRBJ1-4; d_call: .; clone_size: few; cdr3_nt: TGTGCCAGCAGCCAAGGATTTACGGTGAATGAAAAACTGTTTTTT; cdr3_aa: CASSQGFTVNEKLFF
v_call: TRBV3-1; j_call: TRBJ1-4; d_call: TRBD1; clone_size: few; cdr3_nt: TGTGCCAGCAGCCAAGTGCGGGACAGGTTGAATGGGGGACTGTTTTTT; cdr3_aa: CASSQVRDRLNGGLFF
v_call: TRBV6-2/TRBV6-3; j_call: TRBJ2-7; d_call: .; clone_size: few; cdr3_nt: TGTGCCAGCAGTTACCCTGAGGCCGGGGGGCCCTTCTTCGAGCAGTACTTC; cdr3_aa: CASSYPEAGGPFFEQYF
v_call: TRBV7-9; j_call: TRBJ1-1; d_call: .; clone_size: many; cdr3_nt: TGTGCCAGCAGCTCCACGCCCAGGGGCACTGAAGCTTTCTTT; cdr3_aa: CASSSTPRGTEAFF
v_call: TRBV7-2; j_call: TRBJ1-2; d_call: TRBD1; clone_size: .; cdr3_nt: TGTGCCAGCAGCTTGGGACAGCCGTTCACCAACTATGGCTACACCTTC; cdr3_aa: CASSLGQPFTNYGYTF
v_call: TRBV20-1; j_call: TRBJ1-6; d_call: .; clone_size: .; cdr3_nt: TGCAGTGCTAGAGGAAAGGGGTCGAGCTCCTATAATTCACCCCTCCACTTT; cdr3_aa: CSARGKGSSSYNSPLHF
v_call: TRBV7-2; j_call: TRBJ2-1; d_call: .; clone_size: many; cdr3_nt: TGTGCCAGCAGCTCAGGACCTAATGAGCAGTTCTTC; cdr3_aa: CASSSGPNEQFF
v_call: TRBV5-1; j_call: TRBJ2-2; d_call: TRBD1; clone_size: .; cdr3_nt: TGCGCCAGCAGCTTCCCTCCGGACAGGGCGAACACCGGGGAGCTGTTTTTT; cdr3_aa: CASSFPPDRANTGELFF
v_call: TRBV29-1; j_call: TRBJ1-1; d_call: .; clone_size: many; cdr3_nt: TGCAGCGTAGGGGGTGAGTCGAACACTGAAGCTTTCTTT; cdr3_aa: CSVGGESNTEAFF
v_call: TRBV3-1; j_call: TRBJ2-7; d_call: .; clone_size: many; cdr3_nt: TGTGCCAGCAGCCAGGAGGGGGGCTACGAGCAGTACTTC; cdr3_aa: CASSQEGGYEQYF
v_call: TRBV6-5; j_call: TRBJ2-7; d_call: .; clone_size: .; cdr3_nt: TGTGCCAGCAGTTACTCCAGAGGTAGCTCCTACGAGCAGTACTTC; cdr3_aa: CASSYSRGSSYEQYF
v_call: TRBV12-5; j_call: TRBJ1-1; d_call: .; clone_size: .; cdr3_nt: TGTGCTAGTGCAGGTTGGTACGGGATGAACACTGAAGCTTTCTTT; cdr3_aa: CASAGWYGMNTEAFF
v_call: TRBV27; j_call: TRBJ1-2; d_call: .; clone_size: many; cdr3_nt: TGTGCCAGCAGTCCAACCATTGACAGACTCCCTAACTATGGCTACACCTTC; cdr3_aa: CASSPTIDRLPNYGYTF
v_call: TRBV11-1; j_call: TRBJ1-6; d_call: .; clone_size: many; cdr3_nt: TGTGCCAGCAGCCCAAGGGGTTCAGGCGAAGCCGGGGATTCACCCCTCCACTTT; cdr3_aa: CASSPRGSGEAGDSPLHF
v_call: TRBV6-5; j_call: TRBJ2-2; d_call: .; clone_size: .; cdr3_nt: TGTGCCAGCAGTTTACTAGACCCTTTCACCGGGGAGCTGTTTTTT; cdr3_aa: CASSLLDPFTGELFF
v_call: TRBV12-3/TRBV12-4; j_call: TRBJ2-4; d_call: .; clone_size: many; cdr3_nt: TGTGCCATCCGCCCCCCAGGGTTCAGCATTCAGTACTTC; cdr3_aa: CAIRPPGFSIQYF
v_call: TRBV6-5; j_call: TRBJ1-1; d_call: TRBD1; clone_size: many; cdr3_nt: TGTGCCAGCAGTCCCGGGACAGGTAGCACTGAAGCTTTCTTT; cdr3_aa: CASSPGTGSTEAFF
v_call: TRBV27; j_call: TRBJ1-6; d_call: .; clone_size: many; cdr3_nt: TGTGCCAGCAGTAGGCAGGCACCCATTGGTTTCCGAGCACCCCTCCACTTT; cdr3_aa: CASSRQAPIGFRAPLHF
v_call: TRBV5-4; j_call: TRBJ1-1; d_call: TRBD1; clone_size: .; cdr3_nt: TGTGCCAGCAGGATCGGACAGGGAAACACTGAAGCTTTCTTT; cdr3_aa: CASRIGQGNTEAFF
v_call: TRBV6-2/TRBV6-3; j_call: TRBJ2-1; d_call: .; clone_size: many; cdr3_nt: TGTGCCAGCAGTTACGGGTCCAGGACTGAGCAGTTCTTC; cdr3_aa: CASSYGSRTEQFF
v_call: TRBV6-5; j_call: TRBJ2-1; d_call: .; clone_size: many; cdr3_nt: TGTGCCAGCATGGGGTTCCCTTACAATGAGCAGTTCTTC; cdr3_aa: CASMGFPYNEQFF
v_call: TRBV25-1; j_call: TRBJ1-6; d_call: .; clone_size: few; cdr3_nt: TGTGCCAGCAGTGAATCGTCGGCGGGCCGTGATTCACCCCTCCACTTT; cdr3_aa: CASSESSAGRDSPLHF
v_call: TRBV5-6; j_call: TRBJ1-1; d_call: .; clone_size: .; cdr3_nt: TGTGCCAGCAGCTTAGGGGCCGCCCTGAACACTGAAGCTTTCTTT; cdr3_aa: CASSLGAALNTEAFF
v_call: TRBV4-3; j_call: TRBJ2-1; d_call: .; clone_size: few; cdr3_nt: TGCGCCAGCAGCCAAGGGTACATGCAGGGTTCGGGTGAGCAGTTCTTC; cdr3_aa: CASSQGYMQGSGEQFF
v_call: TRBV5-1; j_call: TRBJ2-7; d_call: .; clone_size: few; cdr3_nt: TGCGCCAGCAGGGCCGGGACCGGGCCCTACGAGCAGTACTTC; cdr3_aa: CASRAGTGPYEQYF
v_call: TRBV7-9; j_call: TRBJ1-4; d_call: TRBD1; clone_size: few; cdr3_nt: TGTGCCAGCAGTTTTACAGGGGGCCCCAGCGAAAAACTGTTTTTT; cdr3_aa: CASSFTGGPSEKLFF
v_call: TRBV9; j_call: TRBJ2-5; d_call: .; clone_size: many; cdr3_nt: TGTGCCAGTTCCCGAGACACGGACCAAGAGACCCAGTACTTC; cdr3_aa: CASSRDTDQETQYF
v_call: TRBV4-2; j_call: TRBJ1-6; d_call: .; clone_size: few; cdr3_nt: TGTGCCAGCAGCCAAGAAAGAGGGGACTCCTATAATTCACCCCTCCACTTT; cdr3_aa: CASSQERGDSYNSPLHF